This T cell receptor (beta chain) was retrieved from a study of cytomegalovirus exposure and HLA in healthy donors (TCRdb year 2017). With regard to the full study: According to a later analysis, one platform produced both the roughly 120 validation repertoires and the 700 or so repertoires of the first cohort. The study was designed to test whether signatures of past pathogen exposure could be identified by cataloging public T cell receptors. A separate validation cohort of over a hundred different subjects was used in addition to the approximately 670-subject first cohort. The study combined high-throughput TCR immunosequencing, statistical association of individual TCRs with disease status, and machine learning to predict cytomegalovirus infection status. What the work shows at the level of the full study, not this receptor alone: In vitro tests confirmed that three of the cytomegalovirus-associated TCR beta chains recognize cytomegalovirus antigens. A later analysis lacked HLA typing for the validation cohort, so it scored co-occurrence in that cohort across all 110 or so repertoires. The study gave a list of 150 to 200 TCR beta chains associated with cytomegalovirus. Most TCR sequences were seen in very few donors, while some public TCRs were found in many individuals. Subsequent analysis determined that TCRs grouped into clusters in the first cohort also showed a tendency toward co-occurrence across the 90 to 150 validation repertoires, and approximately 94% of cluster scores exceeded 0. In both the original and validation cohorts, the classifier was reported to diagnose cytomegalovirus status with high specificity and sensitivity. According to the authors, the approach could potentially be generalized to other disease states and immunological phenotypes.

Note on this clone: It lacks a known antigen. Per-nucleotide qualities are absent, and no much larger clonotype sits a single base away.

CDR1 and CDR2 (SGHVS, FQNEAQ) derive from the germline V gene. Spanning cysteine to phenylalanine, the CDR3 consists of 15 amino acids. Of all the DNA, just the CDR3 is kept, 45 bases in frame from base 1. Trimming takes 6 bases off V and 6 bases off J; junction bases not matched to a gene: 8. Library construction relied on the immunoSEQ multiplex PCR assay. On the authors' methods: A statistical classification framework was built to diagnose cytomegalovirus status from the catalog of TCR beta chain sequences. Not all clones reach the TCRdb copy of this immuneACCESS table, which keeps in-frame sequences only. Checked studies attribute under half of the gap to unresolved V genes and leave the rest unexplained. That table supplies the V and J calls and clone size; D and trimming were determined from the DNA. The sample data list roughly 150,000 clones, and about 90% of these were observed just once. Around 10% of the sample belongs to the ten largest clones.

Donors formed part of the validation cohort, which comprised approximately 130 subjects and was distinct from the first cohort of fewer than 750 subjects. The receptor comes from a young woman in good health and CMV-seropositive. This chain is built from TRBV7-8 and TRBJ2-1, with 10 bases aligning to TRBD2. The sequenced sample was PBMCs. The DNA is as follows: TGTGCCAGCAGAATCGGACTAGCGGACTTCAATGAGCAGTTCTTC. Its protein product is CASRIGLADFNEQFF.